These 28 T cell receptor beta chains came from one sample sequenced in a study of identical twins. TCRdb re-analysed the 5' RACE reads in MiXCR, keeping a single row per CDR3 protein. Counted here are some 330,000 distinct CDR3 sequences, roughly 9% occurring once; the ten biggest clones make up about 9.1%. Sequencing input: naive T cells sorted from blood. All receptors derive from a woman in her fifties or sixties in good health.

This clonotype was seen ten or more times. CDR3 coding DNA: TGTGCCACCAGTGATTTTCTATCAGGGGATCAAGAGACCCAGTACTTC. It encodes CATSDFLSGDQETQYF. V gene TRBV24-1 combines with J gene TRBJ2-5; a weak D match, TRBD1 (6 bases). The V and J ends lost 1 base and 2 bases respectively, with 13 bases between them. The CDR3 has 16 amino acids. Germline loops: CDR1 KGHDR, CDR2 SFDVKD.

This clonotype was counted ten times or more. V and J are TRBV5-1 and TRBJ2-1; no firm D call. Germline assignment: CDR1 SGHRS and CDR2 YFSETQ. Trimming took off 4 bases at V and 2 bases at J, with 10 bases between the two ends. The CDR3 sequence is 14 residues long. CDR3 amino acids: CASSLRGAYNEQFF. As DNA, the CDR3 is TGCGCCAGCAGCCTGAGAGGAGCCTACAATGAGCAGTTCTTC.

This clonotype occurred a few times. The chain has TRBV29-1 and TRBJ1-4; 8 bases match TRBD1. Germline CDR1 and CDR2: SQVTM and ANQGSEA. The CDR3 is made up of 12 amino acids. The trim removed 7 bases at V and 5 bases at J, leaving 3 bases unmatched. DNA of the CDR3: TGCAGCGCAGGACAGGGCAATGAAAAACTGTTTTTT. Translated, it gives CSAGQGNEKLFF. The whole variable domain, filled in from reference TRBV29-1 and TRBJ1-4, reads SAVISQKPSRDICQRGTSLTIQCQVDSQVTMMFWYRQQPGQSLTLIATANQGSEATYESGFVIDKFPISRPNLTFSTLTVSNMSPEDSSIYLCSAGQGNEKLFFGSGTQLSVL.

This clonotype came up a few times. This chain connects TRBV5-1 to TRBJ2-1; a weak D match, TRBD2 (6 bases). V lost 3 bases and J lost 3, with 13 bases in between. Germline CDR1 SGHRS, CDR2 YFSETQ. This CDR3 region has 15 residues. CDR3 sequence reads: CASSSGETFYNEQFF. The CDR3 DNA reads TGCGCCAGCAGCTCGGGAGAGACATTCTACAATGAGCAGTTCTTC.

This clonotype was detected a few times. CDR3 sequence reads: CASSLAPDWDSPLHF. CDR3 in DNA: TGTGCCAGCAGCTTGGCCCCGGATTGGGATTCACCCCTCCACTTT. This chain links TRBV5-6 with TRBJ1-6; unclear D gene. With 0 bases removed from V and 8 bases from J, the gap between germline ends came to 12 bases. The CDR3 runs 15 residues. Germline CDR1 SGHDT, CDR2 YYEEEE.

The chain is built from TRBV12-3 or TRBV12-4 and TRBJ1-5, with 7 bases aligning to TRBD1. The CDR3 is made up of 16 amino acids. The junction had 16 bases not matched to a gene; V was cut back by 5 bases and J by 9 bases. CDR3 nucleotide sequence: TGTGCCAGCAGTCCAGGGGGTCCCGAAGGTGTGGCGCCCCAGCATTTT. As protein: CASSPGGPEGVAPQHF.

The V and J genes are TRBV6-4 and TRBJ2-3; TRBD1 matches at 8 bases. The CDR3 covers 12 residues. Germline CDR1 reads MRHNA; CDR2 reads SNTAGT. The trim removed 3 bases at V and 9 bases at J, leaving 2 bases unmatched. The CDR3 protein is CASSETGETQYF. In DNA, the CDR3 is TGTGCCAGCAGTGAGACAGGGGAGACGCAGTATTTT.

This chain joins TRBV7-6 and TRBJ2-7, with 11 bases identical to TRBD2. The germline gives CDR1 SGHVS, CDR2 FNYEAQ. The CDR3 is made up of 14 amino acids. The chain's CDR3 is CASSSGTSGYDQYV. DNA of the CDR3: TGTGCCAGCAGCTCCGGGACTAGCGGATACGACCAGTACGTC.

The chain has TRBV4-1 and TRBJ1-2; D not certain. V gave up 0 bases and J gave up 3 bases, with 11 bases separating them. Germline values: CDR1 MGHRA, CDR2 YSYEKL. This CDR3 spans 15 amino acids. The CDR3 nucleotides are TGCGCCAGCAGCCAAGAAGAAGGGAGGGACTATGGCTACACCTTC. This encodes CASSQEEGRDYGYTF.

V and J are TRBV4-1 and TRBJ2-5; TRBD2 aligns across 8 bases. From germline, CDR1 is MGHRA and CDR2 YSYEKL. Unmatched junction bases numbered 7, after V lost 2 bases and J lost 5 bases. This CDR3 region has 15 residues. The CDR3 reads CASSQLGLAGETQYF. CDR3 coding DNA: TGCGCCAGCAGCCAACTTGGACTAGCCGGGGAGACCCAGTACTTC.

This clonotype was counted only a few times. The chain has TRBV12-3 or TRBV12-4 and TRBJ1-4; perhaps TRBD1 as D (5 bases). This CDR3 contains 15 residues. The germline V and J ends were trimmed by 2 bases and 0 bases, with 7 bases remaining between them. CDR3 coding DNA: TGTGCCAGCAGTTTAAAGGGGACAACTAATGAAAAACTGTTTTTT. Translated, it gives CASSLKGTTNEKLFF.

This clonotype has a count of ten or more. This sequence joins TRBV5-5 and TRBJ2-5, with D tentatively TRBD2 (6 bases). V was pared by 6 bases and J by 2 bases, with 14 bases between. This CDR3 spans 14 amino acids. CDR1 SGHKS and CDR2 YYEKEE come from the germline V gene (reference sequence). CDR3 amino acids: CASNYWGEQETQYF. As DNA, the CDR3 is TGTGCCAGCAACTATTGGGGGGAGCAAGAGACCCAGTACTTC. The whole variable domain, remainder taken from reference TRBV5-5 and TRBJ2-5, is DAGVTQSPTHLIKTRGQQVTLRCSPISGHKSVSWYQQVLGQGPQFIFQYYEKEERGRGNFPDRFSARQFPNYSSELNVNALLLGDSALYLCASNYWGEQETQYFGPGTRLLVL.

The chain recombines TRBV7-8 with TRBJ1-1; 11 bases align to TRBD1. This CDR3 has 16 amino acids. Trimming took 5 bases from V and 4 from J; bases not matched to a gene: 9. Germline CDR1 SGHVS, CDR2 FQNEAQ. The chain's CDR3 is CASSAGLGQGVTEAFF. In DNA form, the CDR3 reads TGTGCCAGCAGCGCAGGCCTGGGACAGGGGGTCACTGAAGCTTTCTTT.

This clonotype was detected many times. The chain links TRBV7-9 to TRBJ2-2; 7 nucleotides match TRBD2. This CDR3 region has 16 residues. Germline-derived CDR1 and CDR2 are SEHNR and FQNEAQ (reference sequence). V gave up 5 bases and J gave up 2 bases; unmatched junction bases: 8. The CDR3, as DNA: TGTGCCAGCAGCCAAGAAACGGGACTAAACACCGGGGAGCTGTTTTTT. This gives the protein CASSQETGLNTGELFF. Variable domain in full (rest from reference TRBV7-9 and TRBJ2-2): DTGVSQNPRHKITKRGQNVTFRCDPISEHNRLYWYRQTLGQGPEFLTYFQNEAQLEKSRLLSDRFSAERPKGSFSTLEIQRTEQGDSAMYLCASSQETGLNTGELFFGEGSRLTVL.

The CDR3 DNA reads as TGCGCCAGCAGCGTCCGTCAGCCCCAGCATTTT. It yields the protein CASSVRQPQHF. The gene calls are TRBV5-1 and TRBJ1-5; D unresolved. Germline CDR1 SGHRS, CDR2 YFSETQ. V lost 4 bases to trimming and J lost 6 bases, with 5 bases between them. The length of the CDR3 is 11 residues. Together with reference TRBV5-1 and TRBJ1-5, the CDR3 gives the full variable domain: KAGVTQTPRYLIKTRGQQVTLSCSPISGHRSVSWYQQTPGQGLQFLFEYFSETQRNKGNFPGRFSGRQFSNSRSEMNVSTLELGDSALYLCASSVRQPQHFGDGTRLSIL.

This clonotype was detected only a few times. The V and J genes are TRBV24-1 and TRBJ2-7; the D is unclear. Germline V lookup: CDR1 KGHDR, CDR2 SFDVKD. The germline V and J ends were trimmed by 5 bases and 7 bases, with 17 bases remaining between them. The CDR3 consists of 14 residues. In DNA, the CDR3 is TGTGCCACCAGTGGGCCGGGCCGGGCGTCTGAGCAGTACTTC. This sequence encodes CATSGPGRASEQYF.

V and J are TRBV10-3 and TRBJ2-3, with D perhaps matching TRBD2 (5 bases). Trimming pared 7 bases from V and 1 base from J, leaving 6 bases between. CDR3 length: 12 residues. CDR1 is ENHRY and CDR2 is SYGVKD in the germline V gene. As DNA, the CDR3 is TGTGCCATCAATAGCGGCACAGATACGCAGTATTTT. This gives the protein CAINSGTDTQYF.

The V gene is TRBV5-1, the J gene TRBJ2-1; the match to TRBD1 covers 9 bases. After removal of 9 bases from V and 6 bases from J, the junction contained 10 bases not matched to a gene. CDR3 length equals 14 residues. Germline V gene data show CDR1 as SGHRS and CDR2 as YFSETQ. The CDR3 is CATLLQGARNEQFF. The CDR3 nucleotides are TGCGCCACCCTGCTACAGGGGGCGCGCAATGAGCAGTTCTTC.

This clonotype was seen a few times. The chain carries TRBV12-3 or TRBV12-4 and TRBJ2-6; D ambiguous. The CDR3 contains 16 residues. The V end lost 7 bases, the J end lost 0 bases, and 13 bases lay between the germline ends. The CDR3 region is CASTYGRYSGANVLTF. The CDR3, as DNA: TGTGCCAGCACCTACGGTCGGTACTCTGGGGCCAACGTCCTGACTTTC.

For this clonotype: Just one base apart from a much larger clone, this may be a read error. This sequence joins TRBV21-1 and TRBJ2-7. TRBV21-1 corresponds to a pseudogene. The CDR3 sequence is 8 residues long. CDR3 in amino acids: CASRNQYF. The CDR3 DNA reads TGTGCCAGCCGCAACCAGTACTTC.

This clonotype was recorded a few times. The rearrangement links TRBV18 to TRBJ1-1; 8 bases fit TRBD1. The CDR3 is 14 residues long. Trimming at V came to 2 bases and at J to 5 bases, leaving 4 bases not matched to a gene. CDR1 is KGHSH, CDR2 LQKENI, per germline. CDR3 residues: CASSPDRGGTEAFF. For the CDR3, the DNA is TGTGCCAGCTCACCAGACAGGGGAGGAACTGAAGCTTTCTTT.

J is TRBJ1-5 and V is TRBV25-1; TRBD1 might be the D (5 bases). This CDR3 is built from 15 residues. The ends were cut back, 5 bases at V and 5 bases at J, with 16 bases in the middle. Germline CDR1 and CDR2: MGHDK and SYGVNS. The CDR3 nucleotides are TGTGCCAGCAGTCAGACCGGGACGGCGGATCAGCCCCAGCATTTT. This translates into CASSQTGTADQPQHF.

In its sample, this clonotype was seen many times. The CDR3 is CATSIGGSSYNEQFF. CDR3 bases: TGTGCCACCAGTATCGGGGGAAGCTCCTACAATGAGCAGTTCTTC. The rearrangement links TRBV24-1 to TRBJ2-1; D possibly corresponds to TRBD2 (6 bases). V was pared by 6 bases and J by 0 bases, with 11 bases between. The CDR3 sequence is 15 residues long. CDR1 is KGHDR, CDR2 SFDVKD, per germline.

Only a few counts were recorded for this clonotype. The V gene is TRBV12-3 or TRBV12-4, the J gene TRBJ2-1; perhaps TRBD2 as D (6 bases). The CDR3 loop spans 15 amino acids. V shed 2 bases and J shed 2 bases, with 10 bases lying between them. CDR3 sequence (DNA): TGTGCCAGCAGTTTAAATTCGGGAGCCTACAATGAGCAGTTCTTC. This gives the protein CASSLNSGAYNEQFF.

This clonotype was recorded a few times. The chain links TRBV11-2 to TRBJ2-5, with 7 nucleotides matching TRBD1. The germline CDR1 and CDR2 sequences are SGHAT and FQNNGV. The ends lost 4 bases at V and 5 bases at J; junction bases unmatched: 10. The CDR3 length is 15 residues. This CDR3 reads CASSSLRQGWETQYF. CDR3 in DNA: TGTGCCAGCAGCTCACTGAGACAGGGCTGGGAGACCCAGTACTTC. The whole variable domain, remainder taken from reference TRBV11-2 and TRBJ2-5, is EAGVAQSPRYKIIEKRQSVAFWCNPISGHATLYWYQQILGQGPKLLIQFQNNGVVDDSQLPKDRFSAERLKGVDSTLKIQPAKLEDSAVYLCASSSLRQGWETQYFGPGTRLLVL.

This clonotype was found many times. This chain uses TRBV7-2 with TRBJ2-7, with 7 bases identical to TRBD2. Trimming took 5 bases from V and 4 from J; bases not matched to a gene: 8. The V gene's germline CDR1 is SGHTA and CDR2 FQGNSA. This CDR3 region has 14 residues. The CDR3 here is CASSHGLGGYEQYV. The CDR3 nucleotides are TGTGCCAGCAGCCATGGACTAGGAGGTTACGAGCAGTACGTC.

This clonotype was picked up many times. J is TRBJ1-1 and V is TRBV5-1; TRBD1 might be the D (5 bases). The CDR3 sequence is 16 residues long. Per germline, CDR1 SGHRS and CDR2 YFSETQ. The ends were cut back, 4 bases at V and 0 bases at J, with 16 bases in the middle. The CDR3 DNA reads TGCGCCAGCAGCCCCCCCCACGACAGCTTGAACACTGAAGCTTTCTTT. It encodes CASSPPHDSLNTEAFF.

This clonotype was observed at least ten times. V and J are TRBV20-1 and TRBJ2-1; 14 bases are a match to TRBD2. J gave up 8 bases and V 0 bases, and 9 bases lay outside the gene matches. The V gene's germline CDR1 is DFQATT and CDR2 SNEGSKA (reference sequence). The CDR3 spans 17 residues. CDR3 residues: CSARDLRLAGGTDEQFF. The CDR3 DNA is TGCAGTGCTAGAGATCTTCGACTAGCGGGAGGGACGGATGAGCAGTTCTTC.